One T cell receptor (beta chain) is described in this entry. No antigen is known for it. This record comes from a study of T cell repertoires in cytomegalovirus infection. For the study at large: Epitope selection comprised recently identified HLA-C-restricted CMV epitopes and well-studied HLA-B-restricted CMV epitopes. Evidence of both CMV infection and a matching HLA type came from public TCR beta signatures.

TCRdb re-called the reads through MiXCR, storing one row per CDR3 protein. Of around 900,000 distinct CDR3 sequences in the sample, 30% to 40% are singletons; the top ten hold roughly 13%. The germline V gene encodes CDR1 SGHTA and CDR2 FQGNSA. Between the trimmed V and J ends, which lost 3 bases and 8 bases, there was a span of 19 bases. This CDR3 has 15 amino acids. The receptor's source is a human donor in good health (CMV status not recorded). Some clones in this sample may be carry-over from other donors' samples. The sequencing here drew on cultured CD8+ T cells from PBMCs, taken from culture after CMV antigen stimulation. This chain connects TRBV7-2 to TRBJ1-2; maybe TRBD1 (6 bases). CDR3 sequence reads: CASSFIGGQISGYTF. The DNA of the CDR3 is TGTGCCAGCAGCTTTATTGGTGGACAGATCTCCGGCTACACCTTC.